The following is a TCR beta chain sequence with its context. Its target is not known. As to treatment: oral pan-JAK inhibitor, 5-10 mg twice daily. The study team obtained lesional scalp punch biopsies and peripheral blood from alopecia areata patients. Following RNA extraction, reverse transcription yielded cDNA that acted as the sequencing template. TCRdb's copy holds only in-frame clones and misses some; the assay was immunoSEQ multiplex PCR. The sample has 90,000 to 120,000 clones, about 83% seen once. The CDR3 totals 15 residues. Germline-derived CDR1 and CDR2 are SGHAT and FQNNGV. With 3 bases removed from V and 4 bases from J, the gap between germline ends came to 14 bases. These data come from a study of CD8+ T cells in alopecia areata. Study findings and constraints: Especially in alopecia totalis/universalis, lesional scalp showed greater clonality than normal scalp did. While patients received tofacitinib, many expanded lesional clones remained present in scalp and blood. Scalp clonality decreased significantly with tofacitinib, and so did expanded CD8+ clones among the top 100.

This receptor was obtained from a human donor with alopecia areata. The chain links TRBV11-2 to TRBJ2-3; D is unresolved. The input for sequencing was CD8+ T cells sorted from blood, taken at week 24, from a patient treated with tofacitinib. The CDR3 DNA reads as TGTGCCAGCAGCTTTAGTACGGGTCGGGCAGATACGCAGTATTTT. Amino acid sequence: CASSFSTGRADTQYF.